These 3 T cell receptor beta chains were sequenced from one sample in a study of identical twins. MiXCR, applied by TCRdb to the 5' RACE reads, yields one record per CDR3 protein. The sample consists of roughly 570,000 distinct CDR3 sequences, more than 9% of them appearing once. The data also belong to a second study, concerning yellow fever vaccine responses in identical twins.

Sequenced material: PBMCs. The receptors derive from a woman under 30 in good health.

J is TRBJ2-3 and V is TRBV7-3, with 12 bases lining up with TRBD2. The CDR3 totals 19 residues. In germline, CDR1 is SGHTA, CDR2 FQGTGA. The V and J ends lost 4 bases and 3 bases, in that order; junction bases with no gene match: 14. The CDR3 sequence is CASSSHGSSGGVETDTQYF. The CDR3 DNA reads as TGTGCCAGCAGCTCCCATGGGTCTAGCGGGGGGGTAGAAACAGATACGCAGTATTTT.

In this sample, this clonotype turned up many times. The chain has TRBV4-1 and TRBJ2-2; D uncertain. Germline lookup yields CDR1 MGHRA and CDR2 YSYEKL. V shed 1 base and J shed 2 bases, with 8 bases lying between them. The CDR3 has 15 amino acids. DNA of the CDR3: TGCGCCAGCAGCCAAGTCGCCAGTAACACCGGGGAGCTGTTTTTT. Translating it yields CASSQVASNTGELFF.

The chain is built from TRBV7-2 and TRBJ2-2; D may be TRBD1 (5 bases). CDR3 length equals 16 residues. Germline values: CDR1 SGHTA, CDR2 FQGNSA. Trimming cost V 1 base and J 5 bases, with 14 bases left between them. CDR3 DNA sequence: TGTGCCAGCAGCTTAGTATCCAGGGTAGAGACCGGGGAGCTGTTTTTT. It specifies CASSLVSRVETGELFF.